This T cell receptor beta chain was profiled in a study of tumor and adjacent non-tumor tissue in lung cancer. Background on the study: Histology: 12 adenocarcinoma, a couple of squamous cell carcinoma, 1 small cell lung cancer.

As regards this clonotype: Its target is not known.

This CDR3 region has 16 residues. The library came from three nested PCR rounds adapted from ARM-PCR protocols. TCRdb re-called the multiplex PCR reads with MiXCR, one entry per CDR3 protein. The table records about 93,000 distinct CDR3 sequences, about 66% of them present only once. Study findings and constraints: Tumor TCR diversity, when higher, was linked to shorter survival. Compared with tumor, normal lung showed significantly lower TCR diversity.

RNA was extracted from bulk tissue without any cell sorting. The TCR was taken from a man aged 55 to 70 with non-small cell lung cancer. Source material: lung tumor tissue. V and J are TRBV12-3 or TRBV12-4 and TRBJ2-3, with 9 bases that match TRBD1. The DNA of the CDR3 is TGTGTCATCAGTTCCAGTGACAGGGGGAGTACAGATACGCAGTATTTT. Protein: CVISSSDRGSTDTQYF.